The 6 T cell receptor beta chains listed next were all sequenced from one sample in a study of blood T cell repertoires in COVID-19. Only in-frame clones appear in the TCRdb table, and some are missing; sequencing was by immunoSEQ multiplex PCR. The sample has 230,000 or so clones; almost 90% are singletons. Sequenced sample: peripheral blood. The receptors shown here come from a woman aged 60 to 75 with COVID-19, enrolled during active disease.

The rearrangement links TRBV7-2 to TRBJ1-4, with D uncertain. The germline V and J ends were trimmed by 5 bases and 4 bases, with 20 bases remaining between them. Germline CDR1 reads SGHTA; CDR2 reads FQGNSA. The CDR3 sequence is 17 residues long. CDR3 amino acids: CASSLGLIYGDNEKLFF. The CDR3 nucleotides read TGTGCCAGCAGCCTCGGACTTATTTACGGGGATAATGAAAAACTGTTTTTT.

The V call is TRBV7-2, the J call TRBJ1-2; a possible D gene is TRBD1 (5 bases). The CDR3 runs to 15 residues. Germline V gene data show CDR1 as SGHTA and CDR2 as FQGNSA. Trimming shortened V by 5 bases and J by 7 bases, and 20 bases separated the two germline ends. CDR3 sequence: CASSPSGARVAGYTF. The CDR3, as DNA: TGTGCCAGCAGCCCCAGCGGGGCAAGAGTGGCTGGCTACACCTTC.

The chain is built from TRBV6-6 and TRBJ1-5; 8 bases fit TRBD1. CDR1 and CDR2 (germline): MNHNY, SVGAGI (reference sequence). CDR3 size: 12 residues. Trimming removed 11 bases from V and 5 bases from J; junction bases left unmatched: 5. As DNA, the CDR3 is TGTGCCGGGGGACAGGATGATCAGCCCCAGCATTTT. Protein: CAGGQDDQPQHF.

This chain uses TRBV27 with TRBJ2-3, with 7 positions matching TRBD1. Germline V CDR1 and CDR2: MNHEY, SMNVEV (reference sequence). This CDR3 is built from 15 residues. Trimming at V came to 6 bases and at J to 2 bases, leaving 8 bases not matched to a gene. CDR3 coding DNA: TGTGCCAGCAGCCCTTGGACAGGCCACACAGATACGCAGTATTTT. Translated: CASSPWTGHTDTQYF.

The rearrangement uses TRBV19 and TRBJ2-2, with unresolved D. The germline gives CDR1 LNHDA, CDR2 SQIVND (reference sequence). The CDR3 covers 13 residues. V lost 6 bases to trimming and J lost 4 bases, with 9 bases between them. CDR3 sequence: CASRVRGTGELFF. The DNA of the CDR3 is TGTGCCAGTAGGGTGCGCGGCACCGGGGAGCTGTTTTTT.

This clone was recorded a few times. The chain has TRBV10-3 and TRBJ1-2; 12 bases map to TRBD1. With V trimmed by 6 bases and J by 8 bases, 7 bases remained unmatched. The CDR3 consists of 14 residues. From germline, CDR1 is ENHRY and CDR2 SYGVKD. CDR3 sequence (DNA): TGTGCCATCAGCCCGGGACAGGGGGCTAGCGGCTACACCTTC. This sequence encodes CAISPGQGASGYTF.